This record looks at one T cell receptor (beta chain) sequence and its context. The CDR3 extends over 14 amino acids. The germline V gene has CDR1 MNHNY and CDR2 SVGAGI (reference sequence). V dropped 1 base and J dropped 6 bases, with 12 bases sitting between them. The record originates from a study of technical replicates of blood from several donors. The method was immunoSEQ multiplex PCR; TCRdb's version includes in-frame clones alone and lacks a portion of them. Of about 100,000 clones detected, roughly 95% appear once; the ten largest clones hold 0.2% to 0.25%. The gene calls are TRBV6-6 and TRBJ1-2; the D gene is possibly TRBD1 (6 bases). What was sequenced was T cells isolated from PBMCs. This clonotype was obtained from a human donor in good health. CDR3 nucleotides: TGTGCCAGCAGTTACTACGGGACAAAGGATGGCTACACCTTC. Residues: CASSYYGTKDGYTF.